This TCR beta chain was sequenced in a study of blood T cell repertoires in COVID-19. For the study at large: There were acute and convalescent COVID-19 samples, and they came from the United States, Italy and Spain.

Assay used: immunoSEQ multiplex PCR; TCRdb lists only in-frame clones, some missing. The sample contains some 190,000 clones, about 83% of which appear only once. The sample consisted of PBMCs or T cells enriched from blood (not recorded which). The sequence derives from a man aged 35-49 years with acute COVID-19.

The CDR3 DNA reads TGTGCCAGCAGCAATCCCCTACTCGGGACTCCTCAAGAGACCCAGTACTTC. It translates to CASSNPLLGTPQETQYF. This chain links TRBV21-1 with TRBJ2-5; the table assigns TRBD2, which was not confirmed against the DNA. TRBV21-1 is a known pseudogene. The CDR3 loop spans 17 amino acids.